The rows below give T cell receptor beta chains drawn from one sample of a study of blood T cell repertoires in COVID-19. Libraries were prepared by immunoSEQ multiplex PCR; TCRdb keeps only in-frame clonotypes and omits some of them. The sample includes roughly 700,000 clones, 85% to 90% of them seen just once. The specimen sequenced was peripheral blood. The receptors shown here come from a woman younger than 35 with acute or convalescent COVID-19. The CDR3 runs from the conserved cysteine through the conserved F or W. A D gene is named only where the DNA matches it firmly. Expanded clones get a size class; other rows say once, few or many, or leave the size out.

TRBV5-1	TRBJ1-1	.	.	CASSPLATVNTEAFF	TGCGCCAGCAGCCCCCTCGCGACTGTGAACACTGAAGCTTTCTTT
TRBV30	TRBJ1-2	.	TRBD1	CAWSVVRDRGRVYGYTF	TGTGCCTGGAGCGTGGTAAGGGACAGGGGAAGAGTCTATGGCTACACCTTC
TRBV3-1/TRBV3-2	TRBJ2-5	.	TRBD2	CASSQGLAGGPRETQYF	TGTGCCAGCAGCCAGGGACTAGCGGGGGGGCCGCGGGAGACCCAGTACTTC
TRBV6-5	TRBJ2-3	.	.	CASSYSLALSTDTQYF	TGTGCCAGCAGTTACTCACTAGCTCTTAGCACAGATACGCAGTATTTT
TRBV6-5	TRBJ1-3	.	.	CASSPGGNTIYF	TGTGCCAGCAGCCCCGGTGGAAACACCATATATTTT
TRBV25-1	TRBJ1-5	.	.	CASTKISRVGNQPQHF	TGTGCCAGCACCAAGATTTCCAGGGTAGGCAATCAGCCCCAGCATTTT
TRBV5-6	TRBJ2-7	.	TRBD1	CASSLGQGAYEQYF	TGTGCCAGCAGCTTGGGACAGGGAGCCTACGAGCAGTACTTC
TRBV10-2	TRBJ1-1	once	.	CASSEAGRTTEAFF	TGCGCCAGCAGTGAGGCGGGGCGGACGACTGAAGCTTTCTTT
TRBV25-1	TRBJ1-2	.	TRBD1	CASSDSDRGRYGYTF	TGTGCCAGCAGTGACTCCGACAGGGGGCGGTATGGCTACACCTTC
TRBV3-1/TRBV3-2	TRBJ1-2	.	TRBD1	CASSPQGAHGYTF	TGTGCCAGCAGCCCTCAGGGGGCGCATGGCTACACCTTC
TRBV10-3	TRBJ2-2	.	.	CAIRMLQGPTGELFF	TGTGCCATCAGGATGCTACAGGGACCCACCGGGGAGCTGTTTTTT
TRBV29-1	TRBJ2-1	once	TRBD2	CSGSLAVWNEQFF	TGCAGCGGGTCCCTAGCGGTGTGGAATGAGCAGTTCTTC
TRBV21-1	TRBJ2-7	once	.	CANNVTGGGGYEQYF	TGTGCCAACAATGTTACCGGAGGGGGCGGGTACGAGCAGTACTTC
TRBV6-5	TRBJ1-2	.	.	CASSSSIRDRVRNTF	.
TRBV7-9	TRBJ2-1	.	TRBD2	CASSSSAGGTDEQFF	TGTGCCAGCAGCTCCTCCGCGGGGGGAACGGATGAGCAGTTCTTC